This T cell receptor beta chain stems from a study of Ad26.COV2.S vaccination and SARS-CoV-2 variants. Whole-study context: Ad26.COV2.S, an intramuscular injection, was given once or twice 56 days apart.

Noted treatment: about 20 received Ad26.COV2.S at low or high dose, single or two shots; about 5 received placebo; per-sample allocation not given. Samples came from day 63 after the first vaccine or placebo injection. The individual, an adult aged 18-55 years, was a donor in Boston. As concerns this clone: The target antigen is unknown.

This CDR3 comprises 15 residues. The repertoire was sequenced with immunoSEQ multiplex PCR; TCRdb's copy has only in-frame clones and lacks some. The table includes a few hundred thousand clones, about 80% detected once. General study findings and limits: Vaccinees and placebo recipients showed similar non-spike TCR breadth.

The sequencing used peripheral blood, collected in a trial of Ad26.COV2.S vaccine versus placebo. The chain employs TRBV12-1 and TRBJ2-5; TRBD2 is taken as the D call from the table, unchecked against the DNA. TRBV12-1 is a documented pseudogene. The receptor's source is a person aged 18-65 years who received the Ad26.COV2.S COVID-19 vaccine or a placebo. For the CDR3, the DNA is TGTGCCAGCAGCCTCTCCGCTGGACGGGGAGAGACCCAGTACTTC. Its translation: CASSLSAGRGETQYF.